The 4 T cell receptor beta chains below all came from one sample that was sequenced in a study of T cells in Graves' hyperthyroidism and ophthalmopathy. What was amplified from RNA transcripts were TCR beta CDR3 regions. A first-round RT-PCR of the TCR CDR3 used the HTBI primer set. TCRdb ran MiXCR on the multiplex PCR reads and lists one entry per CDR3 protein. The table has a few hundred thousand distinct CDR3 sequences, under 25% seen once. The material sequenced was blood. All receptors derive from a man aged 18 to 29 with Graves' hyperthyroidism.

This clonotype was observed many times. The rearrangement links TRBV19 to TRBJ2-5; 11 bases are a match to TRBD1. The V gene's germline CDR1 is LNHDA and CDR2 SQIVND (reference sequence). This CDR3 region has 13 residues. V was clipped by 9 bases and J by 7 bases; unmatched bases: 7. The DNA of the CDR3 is TGTGCCAGCGGACAGGGGGCCATGGGGACCCAGTACTTC. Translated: CASGQGAMGTQYF.

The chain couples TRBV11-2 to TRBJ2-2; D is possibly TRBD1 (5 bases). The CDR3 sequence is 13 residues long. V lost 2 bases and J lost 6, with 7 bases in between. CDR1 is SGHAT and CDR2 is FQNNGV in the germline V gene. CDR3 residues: CASSLRGSGELFF. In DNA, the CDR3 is TGTGCCAGCAGCTTAAGGGGATCCGGGGAGCTGTTTTTT.

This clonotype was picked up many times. The CDR3 bases are TGTGCCAGCAGTTTATTCCTAACAGGGGGCGGAGAGACCCAGTACTTC. This encodes CASSLFLTGGGETQYF. This chain joins TRBV28 and TRBJ2-5, with 9 bases matching TRBD1. Germline loops: CDR1 MDHEN, CDR2 SYDVKM. Losses at the gene ends were 1 base for V and 4 bases for J; bases not matched to a gene: 7. The CDR3 has 16 amino acids.

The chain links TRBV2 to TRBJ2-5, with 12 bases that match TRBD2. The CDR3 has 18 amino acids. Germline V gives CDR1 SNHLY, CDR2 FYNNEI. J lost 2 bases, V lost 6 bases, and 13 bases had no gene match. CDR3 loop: CASRNRLAGALPQETQYF. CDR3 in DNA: TGTGCCAGCAGGAATCGACTAGCGGGGGCCCTTCCTCAAGAGACCCAGTACTTC.